A single sample is the source of the 23 T cell receptor beta chains below, sequenced in a study of regulatory T cells in long-lasting Graves disease. With iRepertoire HTBI primers and Arm-PCR of CDR3 regions, TCR beta libraries were built. TCRdb used MiXCR to reprocess the multiplex PCR reads, holding one entry per CDR3 protein. This repertoire shows 300,000 to 450,000 distinct CDR3 sequences, about 16% found once; its top ten account for 22%. Stated time point: newly diagnosed GD, antithyroid drugs for less than 3 months. The TCR library was made from RNA extracted from PBMCs. This specimen was peripheral blood mononuclear cells (PBMCs), taken at new diagnosis, from a patient treated with antithyroid drugs. These receptors all stem from a female donor with Graves disease.

The chain links TRBV24-1 to TRBJ2-3; D is tentatively TRBD1 or TRBD2 (5 bases each). V was clipped by 3 bases and J by 4 bases, with 19 bases between them. CDR3 length: 17 amino acids. The germline V gene encodes CDR1 KGHDR and CDR2 SFDVKD. The CDR3 region has the DNA TGTGCCACCAGTGATCCGGGACGCCCGTCGTTCCCAGATACGCAGTATTTT. As protein: CATSDPGRPSFPDTQYF.

This clonotype was seen at least ten times. The chain joins TRBV12-3 or TRBV12-4 to TRBJ1-2; D is perhaps TRBD1 (6 bases). This CDR3 contains 14 residues. The V end was cut by 5 bases, the J end by 4 bases, with 14 bases between. CDR3 DNA sequence: TGTGCCAGCAGTCTACAAGGACAGTCCTATGGCTACACCTTC. The encoded protein is CASSLQGQSYGYTF.

This clonotype was observed a handful of times. The genes are TRBV5-6 and TRBJ2-2; D tentatively fits TRBD1 or TRBD2 (5 bases each). Trimming took off 5 bases at V and 0 bases at J, with 17 bases between the two ends. The CDR3 is made up of 17 amino acids. Germline V gives CDR1 SGHDT, CDR2 YYEEEE. CDR3 loop: CASRWGSGRTNTGELFF. CDR3 nucleotides: TGTGCCAGCAGATGGGGGTCCGGAAGAACGAACACCGGGGAGCTGTTTTTT. Full variable domain (rest looked up from reference TRBV5-6 and TRBJ2-2): DAGVTQSPTHLIKTRGQQVTLRCSPKSGHDTVSWYQQALGQGPQFIFQYYEEEERQRGNFPDRFSGHQFPNYSSELNVNALLLGDSALYLCASRWGSGRTNTGELFFGEGSRLTVL.

The sample holds many counts of this clonotype. This chain joins TRBV28 and TRBJ2-1; D not resolved. The CDR3 consists of 15 residues. The V gene lost 5 bases and the J gene lost 0 bases, with 11 bases spanning the gap. The germline V gene has CDR1 MDHEN and CDR2 SYDVKM. The CDR3 bases are TGTGCCAGCAGTACAGCCGTTCTCTCCTACAATGAGCAGTTCTTC. Translation gives CASSTAVLSYNEQFF.

This clonotype was counted ten times or more. The genes are TRBV20-1 and TRBJ1-4; possible D gene TRBD1, 5 bases. Germline V CDR1 and CDR2: DFQATT, SNEGSKA (reference sequence). Trimming left V 2 bases short and J 5 bases short, with 9 bases between. The CDR3 covers 13 residues. The CDR3 DNA reads TGCAGTGCTAGATTGCCAGGGAATGAAAAACTGTTTTTT. It is translated as CSARLPGNEKLFF.

This sequence joins TRBV30 and TRBJ1-2; tentatively, D is TRBD1 (5 bases). The CDR3 contains 13 residues. Trimming took 0 bases from V and 8 from J, leaving 13 bases between them. Germline loops: CDR1 GTSNPN, CDR2 SVGIG (reference sequence). For the CDR3, the DNA is TGTGCCTGGAGTGTACCGCAGGGCGGGGGCTACACCTTC. Protein product: CAWSVPQGGGYTF.

This clonotype appeared a few times. The DNA of the CDR3 is TGTGCCAGCAGTCGAAGGGGGAACACCATATATTTT. Its translation is CASSRRGNTIYF. The chain links TRBV12-3 or TRBV12-4 to TRBJ1-3, with a weak D call TRBD1 (6 bases). This CDR3 contains 12 residues. The V end lost 5 bases, the J end lost 7 bases, and 9 bases lay between the germline ends.

There are many counts of this clonotype. The rearrangement uses TRBV12-3 or TRBV12-4 and TRBJ1-1, with D hard to call. V dropped 2 bases and J dropped 2 bases, with 12 bases sitting between them. The CDR3 is 15 residues long. This chain's CDR3 is CASSLQVPPNTEAFF. For the CDR3, the DNA is TGTGCCAGCAGTTTACAGGTACCGCCTAACACTGAAGCTTTCTTT.

On this clonotype itself: A much larger clonotype is one base distant, so this may be a read error. V is TRBV5-1 and J is TRBJ2-3, with D possibly being TRBD1 (6 bases). With the DNA end fitting TRBJ2-7 better, the J assignment may be wrong. The CDR3 has 14 amino acids. Germline loops: CDR1 SGHRS, CDR2 YFSETQ. The chain's CDR3 is CASSLGTEYNEQYF. CDR3 nucleotide sequence: TGCGCCAGCAGCTTGGGGACAGAATACAATGAGCAGTACTTC.

J is TRBJ2-7 and V is TRBV12-3 or TRBV12-4; 7 nucleotides line up with TRBD1. This CDR3 is 14 amino acids long. Trimming at V came to 6 bases and at J to 0 bases, leaving 5 bases not matched to a gene. The CDR3 coding sequence is TGTGCCAGCAGCCGACAGGGACCCTCCTACGAGCAGTACTTC. This gives the protein CASSRQGPSYEQYF.

There are many counts of this clonotype. The junction departs from germline at one end; a sequencing error may be responsible. The chain carries TRBV12-3 or TRBV12-4 and TRBJ2-7; D may be TRBD2 (5 bases). The CDR3 is 13 amino acids. CDR3 in amino acids: CASSLGRSYEQYF. As DNA, the CDR3 is TGTGCCAGCAGCTTAGGGAGATCCTACGAGCAGTACTTC.

This clonotype was picked up a small number of times. This chain connects TRBV11-2 to TRBJ2-5; D might be TRBD2 (5 bases). CDR3 length: 15 residues. Germline values: CDR1 SGHAT, CDR2 FQNNGV. The V end was cut by 5 bases, the J end by 2 bases, with 15 bases between. The CDR3 reads CASSRIFPGQETQYF. CDR3 sequence (DNA): TGTGCCAGCAGCCGGATCTTCCCGGGGCAAGAGACCCAGTACTTC.

V gene TRBV5-1 combines with J gene TRBJ1-1; no clear D. The germline gives CDR1 SGHRS, CDR2 YFSETQ. The V and J ends lost 8 bases and 4 bases respectively, with 15 bases between them. This CDR3 comprises 13 residues. The CDR3 coding sequence is TGCGCCAGTTTAAACAAGCCGGGCACTGAAGCTTTCTTT. Translating gives CASLNKPGTEAFF.

This clonotype was recorded at least ten times. The chain is built from TRBV28 and TRBJ2-7, with D uncertain. Germline CDR1 reads MDHEN; CDR2 reads SYDVKM. With 1 base removed from V and 0 bases from J, the gap between germline ends came to 7 bases. The CDR3 length is 14 residues. The CDR3 loop reads CASSLSVDSYEQYF. The CDR3 DNA reads as TGTGCCAGCAGTTTATCCGTGGACTCCTACGAGCAGTACTTC.

This clonotype occurred many times. This sequence joins TRBV12-5 and TRBJ2-1; D may correspond to TRBD1 or TRBD2 (6 bases each). The germline V and J ends were trimmed by 9 bases and 1 base, with 22 bases remaining between them. Germline lookup yields CDR1 LGHNT and CDR2 FRNRAP. CDR3 length: 17 residues. CDR3 sequence (DNA): TGTGCTAGCTCACACGGGGGCGGCATCTTATCCTACAATGAGCAGTTCTTC. Translation: CASSHGGGILSYNEQFF.

This clonotype was picked up a small number of times. The chain is built from TRBV2 and TRBJ1-2; the D gene is possibly TRBD1 (6 bases). Trimming left V 11 bases short and J 5 bases short, with 18 bases between. The CDR3 totals 13 residues. From germline, CDR1 is SNHLY and CDR2 FYNNEI. CDR3 amino acids: CAAFGGAQYGYTF. DNA of the CDR3: TGTGCCGCCTTCGGGGGGGCCCAATATGGCTACACCTTC. Full variable domain (remainder filled in from reference TRBV2 and TRBJ1-2): EPEVTQTPSHQVTQMGQEVILRCVPISNHLYFYWYRQILGQKVEFLVSFYNNEISEKSEIFDDQFSVERPDGSNFTLKIRSTKLEDSAMYFCAAFGGAQYGYTFGSGTRLTVV.

This clonotype appeared a few times. The rearrangement joins TRBV15 to TRBJ2-1, with a possible D match to TRBD2 (5 bases). Germline assignment: CDR1 LNHNV and CDR2 YYDKDF (reference sequence). V lost 0 bases and J 4 bases, leaving 7 bases between the germline ends. CDR3 size: 14 residues. CDR3 sequence reads: CATSRDSGYNEQFF. In DNA, the CDR3 is TGTGCCACCAGCAGAGATTCGGGGTACAATGAGCAGTTCTTC.

The table lists this clonotype with many counts. The chain recombines TRBV11-2 with TRBJ1-1, with D perhaps matching TRBD1 (5 bases). CDR3 length equals 16 residues. Deletions cut 5 bases from V and 3 bases from J, with 19 bases between. Germline V CDR1 and CDR2: SGHAT, FQNNGV. The DNA for the CDR3 is TGTGCCAGCAGCGAAGATCCGGGACGGATCTACACTGAAGCTTTCTTT. Translating gives CASSEDPGRIYTEAFF.

There are many counts of this clonotype. The gene calls are TRBV27 and TRBJ1-1; TRBD1 matches at 8 bases. V was clipped by 5 bases and J by 3 bases; unmatched bases: 14. Germline loops: CDR1 MNHEY, CDR2 SMNVEV (reference sequence). The CDR3 has 17 amino acids. DNA of the CDR3: TGTGCCAGCAGTCCTTCCGACAGGGGATGGAGTGACACTGAAGCTTTCTTT. Protein: CASSPSDRGWSDTEAFF.

The rearrangement links TRBV6-2 or TRBV6-3 to TRBJ1-1, with D perhaps matching TRBD1 (6 bases). Germline V CDR1 and CDR2: MNHEY, SVGEGT. The CDR3 has 14 amino acids. Trimming took off 5 bases at V and 3 bases at J, with 13 bases between the two ends. The CDR3 region is CASSDGGADTEAFF. The CDR3 DNA follows: TGTGCCAGCAGTGACGGGGGCGCGGACACTGAAGCTTTCTTT.

Only a few counts were recorded for this clonotype. The CDR3 DNA reads as TGCAGTGCTCCGACTCCCGGGTTAAGCTCCTACGAGCAGTACTTC. Its translation is CSAPTPGLSSYEQYF. The V and J genes are TRBV20-1 and TRBJ2-7; D uncertain. CDR3 size: 15 residues. Per the germline V gene, CDR1 is DFQATT and CDR2 is SNEGSKA (reference sequence). Deletions cut 5 bases from V and 0 bases from J, with 17 bases between.

The chain couples TRBV6-2 or TRBV6-3 to TRBJ2-7; D gene unclear. Trimming removed 3 bases at V and 6 bases at J, with 12 bases between. Germline CDR1 MNHEY, CDR2 SVGEGT. The CDR3 spans 13 residues. DNA of the CDR3: TGTGCCAGCAGTTATTCTCCGCGAGGCGAGCAGTACTTC. Translating it yields CASSYSPRGEQYF.

This clonotype has at least ten counts. This sequence joins TRBV6-1 and TRBJ1-3; D not resolved. Germline values: CDR1 MNHNS, CDR2 SASEGT. The CDR3 is made up of 15 amino acids. Deletions cut 6 bases from V and 6 bases from J, with 18 bases between. CDR3 protein: CASSQTAGHLNTIYF. CDR3 bases: TGTGCCAGCAGCCAAACCGCCGGCCACCTAAACACCATATATTTT.